The clone carrying this TCR beta chain was detected only a few times. As yet, its antigen is unknown. The sample contains more than one DNA sequence encoding this CDR3. Samples were taken at baseline and on day 1 of cycles 4 and 7. The CDR3 runs 13 residues. Germline V gene lookup returns CDR1 KGHSH and CDR2 LQKENI. Trimming left V 1 base short and J 5 bases short, with 8 bases between. Libraries were prepared by immunoSEQ multiplex PCR; TCRdb keeps only in-frame clonotypes and omits some of them. The sample holds around 60,000 clones; over 75% are singletons and the top ten take about 6%. This specimen comes from a study of OX40 agonist ivuxolimab in advanced cancers. Study-wide findings and caveats: No antigen was identified for the clonally expanded peripheral T cells. Also present in some nonresponders was a low level of normalized T-cell clonal expansion.

The chain carries TRBV18 and TRBJ2-5; no clear D gene. Sequences were derived from CD4+ or CD8+ T cells sorted from blood, sampled in a trial of the OX40 agonist ivuxolimab. The receptor was isolated from an adult with an advanced solid tumor such as melanoma, head and neck, liver or kidney cancer. CDR3 protein: CASSPRMGETQYF. The CDR3 DNA is TGTGCCAGCTCACCACGAATGGGGGAGACCCAGTACTTC.